This is a list of T cell receptor beta chains from one sample in a study of blood T cell repertoires in COVID-19. Profiling relied on immunoSEQ multiplex PCR, and the TCRdb table lists in-frame clones only, not all of them. Among about 120,000 clones, roughly 80% were seen once, and the ten largest hold 7.9%. Sequencing used peripheral blood. The receptors originated from a human donor in a cohort sampled during active COVID-19. Each CDR3 is given with its conserved first and last residue. A D gene is named only where the DNA matches it firmly. Not all rows give a size; the values are once, few, many and, for expanded clones, a class.

D gene	V gene	J gene	clone size	CDR3 protein	CDR3 DNA
.	TRBV24-1	TRBJ1-6	few	CATSDSTGRNSPLHF	TGTGCCACCAGTGATTCTACAGGGCGAAATTCACCCCTCCACTTT
.	TRBV5-1	TRBJ2-7	.	CASSLRGFTYEQYF	TGCGCCAGCAGCTTAAGAGGGTTCACCTACGAGCAGTACTTC
TRBD1	TRBV10-3	TRBJ2-7	few	CAISDRTGEYEQYF	TGTGCCATCAGTGATAGGACAGGGGAATACGAGCAGTACTTC
.	TRBV28	TRBJ1-5	.	CASSFPDRYQPQHF	TGTGCCAGCAGTTTTCCCGACAGATATCAGCCCCAGCATTTT
.	TRBV2	TRBJ2-7	.	CASRGQLVYF	TGTGCCAGCAGAGGACAGTTGGTGTACTTC
.	TRBV10-2	TRBJ1-1	once	CASSTTGTEAFF	TGCGCCAGCAGTACCACAGGGACTGAAGCTTTCTTT
TRBD1	TRBV7-9	TRBJ1-1	.	CASSSRQGQRTEAFF	TGTGCCAGCAGCTCCAGACAGGGTCAGAGGACTGAAGCTTTCTTT
.	TRBV6-1	TRBJ2-1	.	CASSANGEVSYNEQFF	TGTGCCAGCAGTGCGAACGGGGAGGTCTCCTACAATGAGCAGTTCTTC
.	TRBV20-1	TRBJ1-1	.	CSARDFTFF	TGCAGTGCTAGAGATTTTACTTTCTTT
TRBD1	TRBV11-2	TRBJ2-7	.	CASSFLRQGASEQYF	TGTGCCAGCAGCTTCCTCAGACAGGGGGCTTCCGAGCAGTACTTC
.	TRBV15	TRBJ1-1	.	CATWDAGAPGTEAFF	TGTGCCACCTGGGACGCAGGGGCTCCGGGAACTGAAGCTTTCTTT
.	TRBV5-4	TRBJ1-1	.	CASSLVEGTEAFF	TGTGCCAGCAGCTTGGTGGAGGGAACTGAAGCTTTCTTT
TRBD1	TRBV6-1	TRBJ1-6	.	CASTERVTGNSPLHF	TGTGCCAGCACTGAAAGGGTGACAGGGAATTCACCCCTCCACTTT
.	TRBV4-1	TRBJ1-1	.	CASSQAAGNTEAFF	TGCGCCAGCAGCCAAGCAGCAGGGAACACTGAAGCTTTCTTT
.	TRBV5-5	TRBJ1-5	.	CASSLWAGGNQPQHF	TGTGCCAGCAGCTTGTGGGCAGGGGGCAATCAGCCCCAGCATTTT
TRBD1	TRBV13	TRBJ2-7	.	CASSLTGSVREQYF	TGTGCCAGCAGCTTGACAGGGTCAGTACGGGAGCAGTACTTC